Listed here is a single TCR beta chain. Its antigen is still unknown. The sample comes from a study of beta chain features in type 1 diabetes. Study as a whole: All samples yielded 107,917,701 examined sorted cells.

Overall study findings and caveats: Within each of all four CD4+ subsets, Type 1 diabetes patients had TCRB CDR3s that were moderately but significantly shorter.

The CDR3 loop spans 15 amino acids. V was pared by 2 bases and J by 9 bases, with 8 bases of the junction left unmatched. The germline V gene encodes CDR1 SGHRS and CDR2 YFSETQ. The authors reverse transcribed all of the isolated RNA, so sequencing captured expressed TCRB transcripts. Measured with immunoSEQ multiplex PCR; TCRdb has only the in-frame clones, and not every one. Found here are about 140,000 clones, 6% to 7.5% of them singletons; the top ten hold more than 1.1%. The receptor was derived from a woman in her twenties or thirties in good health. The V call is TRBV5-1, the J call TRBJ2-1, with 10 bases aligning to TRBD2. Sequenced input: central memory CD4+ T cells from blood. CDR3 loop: CASSFSLAGAVEQFF. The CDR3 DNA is TGCGCCAGCAGCTTTTCGCTAGCGGGAGCAGTTGAGCAGTTCTTC.